The rows below give T cell receptor beta chains drawn from one sample of a study of OX40 agonist ivuxolimab in advanced cancers. Produced via immunoSEQ multiplex PCR; TCRdb's table is partial and in-frame only. The data contain about 86,000 clones, about 88% of them seen just once; the ten biggest clones take up about 0.2%. The input for sequencing was CD4+ or CD8+ T cells sorted from blood, taken in a trial of the OX40 agonist ivuxolimab. Receptors originate from an adult with an advanced solid tumor such as melanoma, head and neck, liver or kidney cancer. Each CDR3 is given with its conserved first and last residue. A D gene is named only where the DNA matches it firmly. Clone size is not always given. Where it is, it says once, few, many or a class for expanded clones.

CASSLHDRAQPQHF	TGTGCCAGTAGTCTCCACGACAGGGCCCAGCCCCAGCATTTT	.	TRBJ1-5	TRBV19	TRBD1
CASSLLGQGANTGELFF	TGTGCCAGCAGTTTATTGGGACAGGGGGCCAACACCGGGGAGCTGTTTTTT	.	TRBJ2-2	TRBV27	TRBD1
CASSTHRGTDTQYF	TGTGCCAGCAGTACCCACAGGGGCACAGATACGCAGTATTTT	once	TRBJ2-3	TRBV27	.
CASSLGGQNTEAFF	TGTGCCAGCAGCTTGGGGGGACAGAACACTGAAGCTTTCTTT	.	TRBJ1-1	TRBV7-9	.
CASRLAGAPGELFF	TGTGCCAGCAGACTAGCGGGAGCTCCCGGGGAGCTGTTTTTT	.	TRBJ2-2	TRBV28	TRBD2
CAWSTRGNQPQHF	TGTGCCTGGAGTACCAGAGGAAATCAGCCCCAGCATTTT	.	TRBJ1-5	TRBV30	.
CASRQAAVYGYTF	TGTGCCAGCCGACAGGCCGCTGTCTATGGCTACACCTTC	.	TRBJ1-2	TRBV28	.
CASCHSGTGSHEQYF	TGTGCCAGCTGCCATTCCGGGACAGGGAGCCACGAGCAGTACTTC	once	TRBJ2-7	TRBV28	TRBD1
CASSSGTSGLNEQFF	TGTGCCAGCTCCAGTGGGACTAGCGGCCTCAATGAGCAGTTCTTC	.	TRBJ2-1	TRBV18	TRBD2
CASSLGALNYNEQFF	TGTGCCAGCAGCTTAGGGGCCCTGAATTACAATGAGCAGTTCTTC	.	TRBJ2-1	TRBV7-2	.
CASSIPGAAGELFF	TGTGCCAGTAGCATTCCAGGGGCCGCCGGGGAGCTGTTTTTT	.	TRBJ2-2	TRBV19	.
CSVTGQFLAFF	TGCAGTGTTACAGGGCAATTCCTGGCTTTCTTT	.	TRBJ1-1	TRBV20-1	.
CASSLGISYGYTF	TGTGCCAGCAGTTTGGGGATCAGCTATGGCTACACCTTC	once	TRBJ1-2	TRBV6-5	.
CASSAGTGGEAFF	TGTGCCAGCAGCGCCGGGACAGGGGGCGAAGCTTTCTTT	.	TRBJ1-1	TRBV5-4	TRBD1
CASSPQAETGKNEKLFF	TGTGCCAGCTCACCCCAAGCAGAGACGGGGAAAAATGAAAAACTGTTTTTT	.	TRBJ1-4	TRBV18	.
CAISLSGPLSYNEQFF	TGTGCCATCAGCCTAAGCGGGCCTCTTTCCTACAATGAGCAGTTCTTC	.	TRBJ2-1	TRBV10-3	.
CASSLLDRANTGELFF	TGTGCCAGCAGCCTCTTGGACAGGGCGAACACCGGGGAGCTGTTTTTT	.	TRBJ2-2	TRBV14	TRBD1
CASSQEERRPYEQYF	TGTGCCAGCAGCCAAGAAGAACGGCGCCCCTACGAGCAGTACTTC	once	TRBJ2-7	TRBV4-2	.
CASSLAGGPTGELFF	TGTGCCAGCAGCTTAGCGGGGGGGCCCACCGGGGAGCTGTTTTTT	once	TRBJ2-2	TRBV7-3	TRBD2
CASSLDRGGADTQYF	TGTGCCAGCAGCTTAGACCGGGGGGGCGCAGATACGCAGTATTTT	once	TRBJ2-3	TRBV7-2	TRBD2
CASGGEGRGAYGYTF	TGTGCCAGCGGCGGGGAGGGGCGGGGAGCCTATGGCTACACCTTC	.	TRBJ1-2	TRBV6-1	.
CASSYPGLAGNDEQYF	TGTGCCAGCAGTTACCCGGGACTAGCGGGAAATGACGAGCAGTACTTC	.	TRBJ2-7	TRBV6-6	TRBD2
CASSPSGTGVTDTQYF	TGTGCCAGCTCACCCTCAGGGACAGGGGTGACAGATACGCAGTATTTT	.	TRBJ2-3	TRBV18	TRBD1
CASRDQGDEKLFF	TGTGCCAGCAGGGACCAAGGTGATGAAAAACTGTTTTTT	.	TRBJ1-4	TRBV11-2	.
CASSDSPNTEAFF	TGTGCCAGCAGTGACAGCCCGAACACTGAAGCTTTCTTT	.	TRBJ1-1	TRBV6-1	.
CASVTDYGYTF	TGTGCCAGCGTGACAGACTATGGCTACACCTTC	.	TRBJ1-2	TRBV6-5	.
CAAHSGGRRAGELFF	TGTGCCGCTCATAGTGGGGGGCGTAGGGCCGGGGAGCTGTTTTTT	.	TRBJ2-2	TRBV28	.
CASSNRAGRNTGELFF	TGTGCCAGCAGCAACCGGGCAGGGAGGAACACCGGGGAGCTGTTTTTT	.	TRBJ2-2	TRBV21-1	.
CASSEQGAREKLFF	TGTGCCAGCAGCGAGCAGGGGGCGAGAGAAAAACTGTTTTTT	.	TRBJ1-4	TRBV9	TRBD1
CAISLGQTSTDTQYF	TGTGCCATCAGCCTGGGACAGACCAGCACAGATACGCAGTATTTT	.	TRBJ2-3	TRBV10-3	TRBD1
CASRIAGAEPQHF	TGTGCCAGCAGAATAGCGGGTGCTGAGCCCCAGCATTTT	.	TRBJ1-5	TRBV2	.
CASSLGQGGGYTF	TGTGCCAGCAGCCTCGGACAGGGTGGTGGCTACACCTTC	.	TRBJ1-2	TRBV9	TRBD1
CASSLGQQETQYF	TGTGCCAGCAGCTTGGGGCAGCAAGAGACCCAGTACTTC	.	TRBJ2-5	TRBV5-6	.
CASSAGTGGYTIYF	TGTGCCAGCAGCGCCGGGACAGGGGGATACACCATATATTTT	.	TRBJ1-3	TRBV9	TRBD1
CASSYRGTNEKLFF	TGTGCCAGCAGTTACAGGGGGACTAATGAAAAACTGTTTTTT	.	TRBJ1-4	TRBV6-6	.
CASRTIDGALYGYTF	TGTGCCAGCAGGACGATCGACGGAGCGCTCTATGGCTACACCTTC	.	TRBJ1-2	TRBV6-1	.
CASSDRGQGFEQYF	TGCGCCAGCAGTGATAGGGGACAGGGGTTCGAGCAGTACTTC	.	TRBJ2-7	TRBV10-2	TRBD1
CASSPPTALTTQYF	TGTGCCAGCTCACCCCCTACTGCTTTAACTACGCAGTATTTT	.	TRBJ2-3	TRBV18	.
CASSVRAGGGETQYF	TGTGCCAGCAGCGTGAGGGCGGGGGGAGGAGAGACCCAGTACTTC	.	TRBJ2-5	TRBV9	TRBD2
CASRLGGSNQPQHF	TGTGCCAGCAGGTTGGGGGGTAGCAATCAGCCCCAGCATTTT	.	TRBJ1-5	TRBV2	.
CASSLPAGVHEQYF	TGTGCCAGCAGCTTGCCAGCGGGAGTGCACGAGCAGTACTTC	.	TRBJ2-7	TRBV5-6	TRBD2
CASSSGKETQYF	TGTGCCAGCAGCTCCGGTAAAGAGACCCAGTACTTC	.	TRBJ2-5	TRBV13	.
CASSSRQPERETEAFF	TGTGCCAGCAGTTCCCGACAGCCGGAGCGAGAGACTGAAGCTTTCTTT	.	TRBJ1-1	TRBV27	.
CASSQGWTMNTEAFF	TGTGCCAGCAGCCAAGGGTGGACAATGAACACTGAAGCTTTCTTT	.	TRBJ1-1	TRBV7-2	.
CASSLGDRAGSIQYF	TGTGCCAGCAGCTTAGGGGACAGGGCTGGGTCCATTCAGTACTTC	once	TRBJ2-4	TRBV7-2	TRBD1
CASSQSQELYGYTF	TGTGCCAGCTCACAATCACAGGAACTCTATGGCTACACCTTC	.	TRBJ1-2	TRBV18	.
CASSLEDTEAFF	TGTGCCAGCAGCTTAGAGGATACTGAAGCTTTCTTT	few	TRBJ1-1	TRBV7-9	.
CASSLRLAGPTDTQYF	TGTGCCAGCAGCCTAAGACTAGCGGGGCCCACAGATACGCAGTATTTT	.	TRBJ2-3	TRBV11-2	TRBD2